The 30 T cell receptor beta chains below come from one sample, sequenced in a study of shared clonotypes between healthy human individuals. This table comes from immunoSEQ multiplex PCR, and its TCRdb copy is limited to in-frame clones, with some not included. The data hold fewer than 1.4 million clones, with around 78% observed a single time. Material for sequencing was memory CD4+ T cells from PBMCs. Subset given: CD45RA-negative fraction. These receptors came from a man aged 18 to 35 in good health. Some clones in this sample may be carry-over from other donors' samples.

This rearrangement joins TRBV30 to TRBJ2-5; TRBD2 matches at 7 bases. CDR3 size: 13 residues. Germline V gene sequence: CDR1 GTSNPN, CDR2 SVGIG (reference sequence). J lost 0 bases, V lost 7 bases, and 5 bases had no gene match. This chain's CDR3 is CASSGTYQETQYF. CDR3 coding DNA: TGTGCCTCTAGCGGCACGTACCAAGAGACCCAGTACTTC.

The CDR3 loop is CASSGTRYGYTF. The CDR3 DNA is TGTGCCAGCAGCGGGACACGCTATGGCTACACCTTC. This sequence joins TRBV28 and TRBJ1-2; TRBD1 might be the D (6 bases). The CDR3 length is 12 residues. Germline V lookup: CDR1 MDHEN, CDR2 SYDVKM. V lost 6 bases to trimming and J lost 4 bases, with 9 bases between them.

This clone was seen only once. The rearrangement links TRBV27 to TRBJ1-4; unclear D gene. V lost 6 bases and J 0 bases, leaving 11 bases between the germline ends. CDR3 length equals 15 residues. The germline gives CDR1 MNHEY, CDR2 SMNVEV (reference sequence). The CDR3 DNA is TGTGCCAGCAGCCCCGACGGTGCAACTAATGAAAAACTGTTTTTT. The encoded protein is CASSPDGATNEKLFF.

The genes are TRBV5-5 and TRBJ1-5; D is perhaps TRBD1 (6 bases). Trimming shortened V by 2 bases and J by 1 base, and 10 bases separated the two germline ends. CDR3 length: 15 amino acids. From germline, CDR1 is SGHKS and CDR2 YYEKEE (reference sequence). CDR3: CASSFRGTSNQPQHF. The CDR3 DNA is TGTGCCAGCAGCTTCAGGGGCACAAGCAATCAGCCCCAGCATTTT.

In this sample, this clone turned up a few times. The chain recombines TRBV5-1 with TRBJ2-1, with 7 bases matching TRBD2. Germline V lookup: CDR1 SGHRS, CDR2 YFSETQ. The CDR3 has 16 residues. J lost 7 bases, V lost 4 bases, and 14 bases had no gene match. CDR3 coding DNA: TGCGCCAGCAGCCAAGCTGATACTAGCGTGGCAAATGAGCAGTTCTTC. It is translated as CASSQADTSVANEQFF.

This chain uses TRBV4-3 with TRBJ1-5; no reliable D call. The CDR3 has 14 amino acids. V was cut by 0 bases and J by 11 bases, with 14 bases left in between. Germline CDR1 LGHNA, CDR2 YSLEER. CDR3 amino acids: CASSQEFPLKAQHF. The CDR3 DNA follows: TGCGCCAGCAGCCAAGAATTTCCCCTAAAAGCCCAGCATTTT.

The chain combines TRBV18 with TRBJ2-1; tentatively, D is TRBD2 (7 bases). CDR1 and CDR2 from the germline V gene are KGHSH and LQKENI. The CDR3 totals 17 residues. The V and J ends lost 4 bases and 5 bases respectively, with 21 bases between them. In nucleotides, the CDR3 is TGTGCCAGCTCACAACATTCGGCGGGGGCAGGGGACAATGAGCAGTTCTTC. Translation: CASSQHSAGAGDNEQFF.

Here the CDR3 reads CASSLTLRSSYEQYF. The CDR3 DNA sequence: TGTGCCAGCAGCCTTACTTTACGGAGCTCCTACGAGCAGTACTTC. The chain uses TRBV5-6 and TRBJ2-7; no firm D call. The length of the CDR3 is 15 residues. Deletions cut 4 bases from V and 0 bases from J, with 14 bases between. Per the germline V gene, CDR1 is SGHDT and CDR2 is YYEEEE.

The chain uses TRBV15 and TRBJ1-6; D is uncertain. The CDR3 has 15 amino acids. Per germline, CDR1 LNHNV and CDR2 YYDKDF (reference sequence). Trimming left V 0 bases short and J 8 bases short, with 11 bases between. The CDR3 bases are TGTGCCACCAGCAGAGAACGCCTTGGGGATTCACCCCTCCACTTT. Residues: CATSRERLGDSPLHF.

V and J are TRBV25-1 and TRBJ1-6; D is unclear. Germline V gives CDR1 MGHDK, CDR2 SYGVNS. The V end was cut by 7 bases, the J end by 0 bases, with 10 bases between. The CDR3 contains 15 residues. The CDR3 reads CASMKSSSYNSPLHF. The CDR3 DNA reads TGTGCCAGCATGAAGTCGAGCTCCTATAATTCACCCCTCCACTTT. The variable domain in full, completed from reference TRBV25-1 and TRBJ1-6, reads EADIYQTPRYLVIGTGKKITLECSQTMGHDKMYWYQQDPGMELHLIHYSYGVNSTEKGDLSSESTVSRIRTEHFPLTLESARPSHTSQYLCASMKSSSYNSPLHFGNGTRLTVT.

In its sample, this clone was seen once. A clone one base away is much larger, so this may be a read error. This specimen includes other DNA sequences encoding the same CDR3. V usage is TRBV7-9 and J usage is TRBJ2-7, with TRBD2 as a possible D gene (5 bases). The germline V and J ends were trimmed by 1 base and 7 bases, with 14 bases remaining between them. Germline assignment: CDR1 SEHNR and CDR2 FQNEAQ (reference sequence). CDR3 length: 14 amino acids. The DNA for the CDR3 is TGTGCCAGCAGCTTAGGTACGGGAAGCTATGAGCAGTACTTC. Its translation: CASSLGTGSYEQYF. Drawing the rest from reference TRBV7-9 and TRBJ2-7, the complete variable domain is DTGVSQNPRHKITKRGQNVTFRCDPISEHNRLYWYRQTLGQGPEFLTYFQNEAQLEKSRLLSDRFSAERPKGSFSTLEIQRTEQGDSAMYLCASSLGTGSYEQYFGPGTRLTVT.

This clone turned up a few times. This sequence joins TRBV4-2 and TRBJ2-1, with 12 bases identical to TRBD2. The germline gives CDR1 LGHNA, CDR2 YNFKEQ. Trimming removed 0 bases from V and 9 bases from J; junction bases left unmatched: 18. This CDR3 is built from 20 residues. The CDR3 DNA sequence: TGTGCCAGCAGCCAAGAGATAGTGACTAGCGGGAGTCTAGGGTCGGGTGAGCAGTTCTTC. It specifies CASSQEIVTSGSLGSGEQFF.

The V gene is TRBV6-5, the J gene TRBJ2-4; D not resolved. Germline V gives CDR1 MNHEY, CDR2 SVGAGI. The CDR3 runs to 13 residues. Trimming took 0 bases from V and 6 from J, leaving 6 bases between them. The CDR3, as DNA: TGTGCCAGCAGTTACTCGAGATTAAACATTCAGTACTTC. It specifies CASSYSRLNIQYF.

The J gene is TRBJ2-7, the V gene TRBV18, with D perhaps matching TRBD2 (6 bases). CDR3 length: 16 amino acids. Trimming pared 3 bases from V and 5 bases from J, leaving 20 bases between. Germline V gene lookup returns CDR1 KGHSH and CDR2 LQKENI. The CDR3 reads CASSPDSGLPSHEQYF. In DNA, the CDR3 is TGTGCCAGCTCACCGGATTCGGGACTCCCCTCACACGAGCAGTACTTC.

This clone was recorded a few times. The chain couples TRBV5-4 to TRBJ2-5, with D tentatively TRBD2 (6 bases). V dropped 1 base and J dropped 2 bases, with 9 bases sitting between them. The CDR3 loop spans 14 amino acids. CDR1 SGHNT and CDR2 YYREEE come from the germline V gene (reference sequence). In DNA form, the CDR3 reads TGTGCCAGCAGCTTGCTTGGGGGGCAAGAGACCCAGTACTTC. Translating gives CASSLLGGQETQYF. Full variable domain (rest looked up from reference TRBV5-4 and TRBJ2-5): ETGVTQSPTHLIKTRGQQVTLRCSSQSGHNTVSWYQQALGQGPQFIFQYYREEENGRGNFPPRFSGLQFPNYSSELNVNALELDDSALYLCASSLLGGQETQYFGPGTRLLVL.

This clone was seen a few times. The chain employs TRBV9 and TRBJ2-7; D might be TRBD1 or TRBD2, each matching 5 bases. Germline V gene lookup returns CDR1 SGDLS and CDR2 YYNGEE. The CDR3 spans 14 residues. The germline V and J ends were trimmed by 0 bases and 4 bases, with 11 bases remaining between them. The CDR3 bases are TGTGCCAGCAGCGTAGCGATAGAGGGGTACGAGCAGTACTTC. The encoded protein is CASSVAIEGYEQYF.

The V and J genes are TRBV6-1 and TRBJ1-2, with TRBD1 identical over 8 bases. Looked up from germline, CDR1 is MNHNS and CDR2 is SASEGT. After removal of 5 bases from V and 4 bases from J, the junction contained 9 bases not matched to a gene. This CDR3 comprises 15 residues. CDR3 region: CASSTGQGRVYGYTF. CDR3 in DNA: TGTGCCAGCAGTACCGGACAGGGACGAGTCTATGGCTACACCTTC.

The V gene is TRBV6-5, the J gene TRBJ1-1, with D perhaps TRBD1 (5 bases). This CDR3 is 14 amino acids long. Trimming took off 6 bases at V and 10 bases at J, with 21 bases between the two ends. Germline CDR1 MNHEY, CDR2 SVGAGI. Here the CDR3 reads CASSWTSAYGGAFF. The CDR3 bases are TGTGCCAGCAGCTGGACGTCTGCTTACGGGGGAGCTTTCTTT.

The genes are TRBV7-2 and TRBJ2-3, with 7 bases matching TRBD2. Per the germline V gene, CDR1 is SGHTA and CDR2 is FQGNSA. This CDR3 region has 16 residues. J gave up 9 bases and V 5 bases, and 17 bases lay outside the gene matches. The CDR3 nucleotides read TGTGCCAGCAGCCTTACCCTAACGATGGGAGCGGGAACGCAGTATTTT. This sequence encodes CASSLTLTMGAGTQYF.

The V call is TRBV7-8, the J call TRBJ2-5, with a weak D call TRBD1 (5 bases). Germline V gives CDR1 SGHVS, CDR2 FQNEAQ. CDR3 size: 15 residues. The V end lost 7 bases, the J end lost 5 bases, and 20 bases lay between the germline ends. The CDR3 bases are TGTGCCAGCACCCAACCGGGTACAGGCAGTGAGACCCAGTACTTC. Its translation is CASTQPGTGSETQYF. The whole variable domain, remainder taken from reference TRBV7-8 and TRBJ2-5, is GAGVSQSPRYKVAKRGQDVALRCDPISGHVSLFWYQQALGQGPEFLTYFQNEAQLDKSGLPSDRFFAERPEGSVSTLKIQRTQQEDSAVYLCASTQPGTGSETQYFGPGTRLLVL.

The chain couples TRBV18 to TRBJ2-1; D remains unclear. The CDR3 length is 14 residues. Trimming shortened V by 6 bases and J by 3 bases, and 12 bases separated the two germline ends. Germline assignment: CDR1 KGHSH and CDR2 LQKENI. The CDR3 is CASSPIQDYNEQFF. In nucleotides, the CDR3 is TGTGCCAGCTCCCCGATCCAGGACTACAATGAGCAGTTCTTC.

The chain recombines TRBV7-8 with TRBJ2-3; D remains ambiguous. This CDR3 region has 14 residues. Between the trimmed V and J ends, which lost 2 bases and 6 bases, there was a span of 12 bases. Germline V lookup: CDR1 SGHVS, CDR2 FQNEAQ. The CDR3 sequence: CASSLIIAGDTQYF. The CDR3 DNA sequence: TGTGCCAGCAGCTTAATCATCGCCGGGGATACGCAGTATTTT.

This clone has only one observation. The chain links TRBV5-1 to TRBJ1-2, with D uncertain. Trimming took off 0 bases at V and 0 bases at J, with 9 bases between the two ends. This CDR3 has 15 residues. CDR1 and CDR2 from the germline V gene are SGHRS and YFSETQ. The CDR3 loop is CASSLEDTPNYGYTF. The CDR3 DNA reads as TGCGCCAGCAGCTTGGAAGACACACCTAACTATGGCTACACCTTC. Combining the CDR3 with reference TRBV5-1 and TRBJ1-2 gives the whole variable domain KAGVTQTPRYLIKTRGQQVTLSCSPISGHRSVSWYQQTPGQGLQFLFEYFSETQRNKGNFPGRFSGRQFSNSRSEMNVSTLELGDSALYLCASSLEDTPNYGYTFGSGTRLTVV.

Only one count was recorded for this clone. The gene calls are TRBV19 and TRBJ1-1; no firm D call. Germline CDR1 LNHDA, CDR2 SQIVND (reference sequence). With 4 bases removed from V and 3 bases from J, the gap between germline ends came to 15 bases. The CDR3 length is 15 residues. The CDR3 nucleotides are TGTGCCAGTAGTACCGGACCCCGCAGTGACACTGAAGCTTTCTTT. It is translated as CASSTGPRSDTEAFF.

This chain connects TRBV9 to TRBJ2-1, with 7 bases aligning to TRBD1. The CDR3 contains 15 residues. Trimming removed 1 base from V and 7 bases from J; junction bases left unmatched: 8. CDR1 SGDLS and CDR2 YYNGEE come from the germline V gene. The CDR3 DNA is TGTGCCAGCAGCGTAACCGGGACAGCGACTAATGAGCAGTTCTTC. This sequence encodes CASSVTGTATNEQFF.

This clone was detected a few times. CDR3 nucleotide sequence: TGTGCCAGTGGGGTAGGTCAGCCCCAGCATTTT. It is translated as CASGVGQPQHF. The chain couples TRBV19 to TRBJ1-5, with no clear D. The CDR3 consists of 11 residues. V dropped 8 bases and J dropped 6 bases, with 8 bases sitting between them. Germline CDR1 LNHDA, CDR2 SQIVND (reference sequence).

This chain connects TRBV4-3 to TRBJ2-3; the match to TRBD2 covers 11 bases. V trimming: 5 bases; J trimming: 0 bases; junction bases outside the gene matches: 4. The CDR3 extends over 16 amino acids. Looked up from germline, CDR1 is LGHNA and CDR2 is YSLEER. The DNA of the CDR3 is TGCGCCAGCAGCGCCCGACTAGCGGGGAGCACAGATACGCAGTATTTT. Translated: CASSARLAGSTDTQYF.

The chain has TRBV19 and TRBJ2-1; D possibly matches TRBD1 or TRBD2 (5 bases each). The CDR3 covers 13 residues. The germline V and J ends were trimmed by 5 bases and 10 bases, with 15 bases remaining between them. Germline V gives CDR1 LNHDA, CDR2 SQIVND (reference sequence). The CDR3 nucleotides read TGTGCCAGTAGTCGGGGCAGGCGAAGCGAGCAGTTCTTC. Amino acids: CASSRGRRSEQFF.

The rearrangement joins TRBV6-1 to TRBJ2-2; the match to TRBD2 covers 7 bases. Germline-derived CDR1 and CDR2 are MNHNS and SASEGT. The CDR3 has 17 amino acids. The V segment lost 4 bases and the J segment 3 bases; nucleotides outside the gene matches: 11. The CDR3 coding sequence is TGTGCCAGCAGTGGTAAGGGACTATCGATCGACACCGGGGAGCTGTTTTTT. It yields the protein CASSGKGLSIDTGELFF.

The chain couples TRBV28 to TRBJ2-6; perhaps TRBD2 as D (5 bases). Looked up from germline, CDR1 is MDHEN and CDR2 is SYDVKM. The V end was cut by 6 bases, the J end by 0 bases, with 9 bases between. The CDR3 has 15 residues. CDR3 nucleotide sequence: TGTGCCAGCAGGGAAGAGGGCTCTGGGGCCAACGTCCTGACTTTC. It codes for CASREEGSGANVLTF.